The entry below gives a single T cell receptor beta chain sequence along with its context. TCRdb's copy holds only in-frame clones and misses some; the assay was immunoSEQ multiplex PCR. Of 450,000 to 600,000 clones in the sample, about nine tenths were seen once. Germline V gene lookup returns CDR1 SGHRS and CDR2 YFSETQ. There are 16 residues in the CDR3. The V and J ends lost 2 bases and 5 bases, in that order; junction bases with no gene match: 5. The data belong to a study of blood T cell repertoires in COVID-19. Material: PBMCs or T cells enriched from blood (not recorded which). The rearrangement uses TRBV5-1 and TRBJ2-3, with TRBD2 matching 13 bases. This TCR came from a woman aged 18 to 35 who had recovered from COVID-19. CDR3 protein: CASSLLAGGPGDTQYF. DNA for the CDR3: TGCGCCAGCAGCTTACTAGCGGGGGGGCCTGGAGATACGCAGTATTTT.